This T cell receptor beta chain was captured in a study of blood T cell repertoires in COVID-19. TCRdb's copy holds only in-frame clones and misses some; the assay was immunoSEQ multiplex PCR. The sample lists 200,000 to 250,000 clones; about four fifths were seen once. Recovered participants had two consecutive negative NP/OP PCR tests, healthcare professional clearance, or symptom resolution. Germline V gene lookup returns CDR1 KGHDR and CDR2 SFDVKD. J was trimmed by 4 bases and V by 7 bases; bases with no gene match: 5. The CDR3 totals 13 residues. Source material: PBMCs or T cells enriched from blood (not recorded which). The chain is built from TRBV24-1 and TRBJ1-1; TRBD1 aligns across 7 bases. The source is a man aged 55 to 70 who had recovered from COVID-19. CDR3 nucleotide sequence: TGTGCCACCAGGAAGACAGGGAGCACTGAAGCTTTCTTT. Amino acids: CATRKTGSTEAFF.